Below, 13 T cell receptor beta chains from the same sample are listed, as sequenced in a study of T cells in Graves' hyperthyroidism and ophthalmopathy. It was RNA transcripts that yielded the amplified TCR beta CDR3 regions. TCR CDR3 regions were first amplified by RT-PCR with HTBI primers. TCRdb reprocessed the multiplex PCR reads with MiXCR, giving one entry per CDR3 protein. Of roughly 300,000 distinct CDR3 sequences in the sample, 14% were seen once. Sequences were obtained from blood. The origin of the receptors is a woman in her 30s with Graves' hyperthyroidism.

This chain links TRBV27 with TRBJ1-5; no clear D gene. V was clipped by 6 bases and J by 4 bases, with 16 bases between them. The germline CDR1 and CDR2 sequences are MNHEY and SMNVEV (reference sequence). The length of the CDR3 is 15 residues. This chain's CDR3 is CASRRDPAGNQPQHF. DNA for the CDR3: TGTGCCAGCAGGCGAGACCCGGCGGGGAATCAGCCCCAGCATTTT.

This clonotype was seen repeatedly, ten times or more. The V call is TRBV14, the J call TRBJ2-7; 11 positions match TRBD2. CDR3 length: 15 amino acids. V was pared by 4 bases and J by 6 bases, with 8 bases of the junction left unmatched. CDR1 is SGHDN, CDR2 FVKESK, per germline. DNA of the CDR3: TGTGCCAGCAGCCTCTCCAAAGGACTAGCGGGCGAGCAGTACTTC. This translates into CASSLSKGLAGEQYF. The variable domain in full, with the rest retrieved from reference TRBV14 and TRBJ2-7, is EAGVTQFPSHSVIEKGQTVTLRCDPISGHDNLYWYRRVMGKEIKFLLHFVKESKQDESGMPNNRFLAERTGGTYSTLKVQPAELEDSGVYFCASSLSKGLAGEQYFGPGTRLTVT.

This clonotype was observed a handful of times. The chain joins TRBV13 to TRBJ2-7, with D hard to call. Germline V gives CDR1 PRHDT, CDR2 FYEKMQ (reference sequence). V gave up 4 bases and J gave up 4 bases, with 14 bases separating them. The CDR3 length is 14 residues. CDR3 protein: CASSSGLREYEQYF. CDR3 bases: TGTGCCAGCAGCTCCGGGCTTAGAGAGTACGAGCAGTACTTC.

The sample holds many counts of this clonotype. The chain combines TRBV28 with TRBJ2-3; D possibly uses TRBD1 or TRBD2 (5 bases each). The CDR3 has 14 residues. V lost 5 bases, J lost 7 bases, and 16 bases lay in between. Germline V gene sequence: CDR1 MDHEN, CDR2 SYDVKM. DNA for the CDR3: TGTGCCAGCAGTACCGGGACGGAGATCAATACGCAGTATTTT. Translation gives CASSTGTEINTQYF.

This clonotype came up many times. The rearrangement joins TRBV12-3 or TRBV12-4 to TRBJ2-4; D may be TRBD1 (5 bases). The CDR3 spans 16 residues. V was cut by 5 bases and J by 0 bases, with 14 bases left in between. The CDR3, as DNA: TGTGCCAGCAGTCCGCAGGGAACGTTAGCCAAAAACATTCAGTACTTC. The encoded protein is CASSPQGTLAKNIQYF.

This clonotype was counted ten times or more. In nucleotides, the CDR3 is TGTGCCAGCAGGAGGGAGTACCAAGAGACCCAGTACTTC. Amino acids: CASRREYQETQYF. V usage is TRBV6-1 and J usage is TRBJ2-5; D perhaps matches TRBD2 (5 bases). Germline V CDR1 and CDR2: MNHNS, SASEGT. Trimming shortened V by 6 bases and J by 0 bases, and 8 bases separated the two germline ends. The CDR3 has 13 amino acids.

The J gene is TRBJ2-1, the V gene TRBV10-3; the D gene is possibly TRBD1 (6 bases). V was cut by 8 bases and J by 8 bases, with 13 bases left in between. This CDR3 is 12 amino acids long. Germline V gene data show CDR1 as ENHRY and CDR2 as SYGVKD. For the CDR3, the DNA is TGTGCCATCCGCCATGGGGGCGATGAGCAGTTCTTC. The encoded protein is CAIRHGGDEQFF.

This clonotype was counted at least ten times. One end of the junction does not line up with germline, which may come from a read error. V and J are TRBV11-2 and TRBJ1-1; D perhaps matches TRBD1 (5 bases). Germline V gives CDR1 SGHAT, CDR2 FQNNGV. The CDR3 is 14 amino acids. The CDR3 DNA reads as TGTGCCAGCACCTTAGTAGAGGGACGCACTGAAGCTTTCTTT. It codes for CASTLVEGRTEAFF.

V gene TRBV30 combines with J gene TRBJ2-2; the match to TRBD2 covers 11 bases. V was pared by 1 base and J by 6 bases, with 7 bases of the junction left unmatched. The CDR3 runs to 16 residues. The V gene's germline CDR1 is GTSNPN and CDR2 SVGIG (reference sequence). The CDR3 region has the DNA TGTGCCTGGAGTGGCCTAGCGGGAGGTCGATCCGGGGAGCTGTTTTTT. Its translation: CAWSGLAGGRSGELFF.

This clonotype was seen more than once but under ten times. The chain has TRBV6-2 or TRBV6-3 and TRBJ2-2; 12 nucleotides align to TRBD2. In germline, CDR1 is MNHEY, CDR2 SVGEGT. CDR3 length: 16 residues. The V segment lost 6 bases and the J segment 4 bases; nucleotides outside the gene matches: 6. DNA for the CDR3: TGTGCCAGCAGGAGACTAGCGGGAGTAAGCACCGGGGAGCTGTTTTTT. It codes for CASRRLAGVSTGELFF.

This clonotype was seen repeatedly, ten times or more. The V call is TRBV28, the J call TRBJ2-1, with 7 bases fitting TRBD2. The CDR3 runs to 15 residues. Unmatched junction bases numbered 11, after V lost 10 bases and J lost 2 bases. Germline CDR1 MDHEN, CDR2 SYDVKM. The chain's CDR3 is CATFSSGTTYNEQFF. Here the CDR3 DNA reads TGTGCCACCTTCTCAAGCGGGACGACCTACAATGAGCAGTTCTTC.

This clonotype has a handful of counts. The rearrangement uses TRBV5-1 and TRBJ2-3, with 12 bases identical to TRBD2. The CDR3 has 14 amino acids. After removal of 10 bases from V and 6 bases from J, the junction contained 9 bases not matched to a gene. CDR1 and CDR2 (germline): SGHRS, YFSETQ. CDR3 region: CASKTSGSFDTQYF. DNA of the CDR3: TGCGCCTCTAAGACTAGCGGGAGTTTCGATACGCAGTATTTT.

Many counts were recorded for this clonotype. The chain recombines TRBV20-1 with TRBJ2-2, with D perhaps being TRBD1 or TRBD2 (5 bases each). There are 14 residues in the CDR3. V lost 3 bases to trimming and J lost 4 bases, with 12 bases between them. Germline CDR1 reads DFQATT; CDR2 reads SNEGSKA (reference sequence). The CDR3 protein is CSARAGSGTGELFF. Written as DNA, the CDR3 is TGCAGTGCTAGGGCAGGGAGCGGCACCGGGGAGCTGTTTTTT.